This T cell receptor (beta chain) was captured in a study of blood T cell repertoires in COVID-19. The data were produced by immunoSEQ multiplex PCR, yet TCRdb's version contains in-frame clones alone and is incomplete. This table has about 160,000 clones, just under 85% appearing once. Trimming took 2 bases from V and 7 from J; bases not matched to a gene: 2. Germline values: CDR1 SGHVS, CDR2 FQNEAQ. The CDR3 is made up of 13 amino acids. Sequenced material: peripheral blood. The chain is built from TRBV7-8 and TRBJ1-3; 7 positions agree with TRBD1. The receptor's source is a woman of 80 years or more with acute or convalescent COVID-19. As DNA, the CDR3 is TGTGCCAGCAGCTTAACAGGGGACAACACCATATATTTT. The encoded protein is CASSLTGDNTIYF.